Below are 5 T cell receptor beta chains sequenced from a single sample in a study of shared clonotypes between healthy human individuals. The table came from immunoSEQ multiplex PCR; TCRdb's copy has only in-frame clones and leaves some out. The sample consists of hundreds of thousands of clones, 95% to 96% of them appearing once. Only CD45RO-negative cells positively selected for CCR7 counted as naive CD8 cells, so terminally differentiated effector memory CD45RA+ cells were excluded. Specimen: naive CD8+ T cells sorted from blood. Source of these receptors: a woman aged 25 to 39 in good health.

About this clone: The sample holds other DNA sequences that translate to the same CDR3. This chain connects TRBV5-1 to TRBJ2-7; 7 bases fit TRBD1. Germline V gene sequence: CDR1 SGHRS, CDR2 YFSETQ. The ends lost 0 bases at V and 4 bases at J; junction bases unmatched: 1. The CDR3 loop spans 13 amino acids. CDR3 protein: CASSLATGYEQYF. CDR3 nucleotides: TGCGCCAGCAGCTTGGCGACAGGGTACGAGCAGTACTTC.

V is TRBV27 and J is TRBJ2-2, with TRBD2 identical over 16 bases. CDR1 is MNHEY and CDR2 is SMNVEV in the germline V gene (reference sequence). V lost 3 bases to trimming and J lost 6 bases; unmatched junction nucleotides: 7. The CDR3 extends over 18 amino acids. CDR3 amino acids: CASSFAKGLAGGPGELFF. CDR3 sequence (DNA): TGTGCCAGCAGTTTTGCGAAGGGACTAGCGGGAGGGCCCGGGGAGCTGTTTTTT.

This chain uses TRBV14 with TRBJ2-1; D ambiguous. V was clipped by 1 base and J by 1 base, with 11 bases between them. From germline, CDR1 is SGHDN and CDR2 FVKESK. The CDR3 has 16 amino acids. The CDR3: CASSQGGRISYNEQFF. CDR3 DNA sequence: TGTGCCAGCAGCCAAGGAGGCCGGATATCCTACAATGAGCAGTTCTTC.

The CDR3 spells CTSSRQRGGTDTQYF. In DNA form, the CDR3 reads TGCACCAGCAGCCGGCAGCGGGGGGGCACAGATACGCAGTATTTT. This chain uses TRBV1 with TRBJ2-3; TRBD2 is the table's D call and was not checked against the DNA. TRBV1 is termed a pseudogene. The CDR3 contains 15 residues.

The chain links TRBV4-1 to TRBJ2-7; no reliable D call. Germline values: CDR1 MGHRA, CDR2 YSYEKL. V lost 1 base and J 2 bases, leaving 6 bases between the germline ends. This CDR3 has 13 amino acids. CDR3 region: CASSQGSTYEQYF. In DNA, the CDR3 is TGCGCCAGCAGCCAAGGAAGCACCTACGAGCAGTACTTC.